This T cell receptor beta chain emerged from a study of human T cells and chemical hapten exposure. About the study: During the approximately 25-week study period, patients had diphenylcyclopropenone applied to the scalp every week.

The sample's time point: patch test 1, 2 weeks after DPC sensitization. This sample's treatment: therapeutic diphenylcyclopropenone sensitization with weekly scalp DPC. Patch tests were applied only after blood draws. The total RNA was obtained from whole blood that was not fractionated. V lost 3 bases and J lost 0; bases outside the gene matches: 6. Germline values: CDR1 SQVTM, CDR2 ANQGSEA. The CDR3 covers 15 residues. TCRdb reanalysed the RACE reads using MiXCR and keeps one entry per CDR3 protein. The sample includes some 180,000 distinct CDR3 sequences, approximately 20% of them seen just once. Here the sequenced sample was whole blood, taken in connection with sensitization to the hapten diphenylcyclopropenone (DPC). The source is a woman between 50 and 59 years old with alopecia areata. Some clones in this sample may be carry-over from other donors' samples. The chain couples TRBV29-1 to TRBJ2-3, with TRBD2 identical over 7 bases. The CDR3 DNA reads TGCAGCGTTGAGCAAGCGGGACCTAGCACAGATACGCAGTATTTT. It is translated as CSVEQAGPSTDTQYF.